This is a list of T cell receptor beta chains from one sample in a study of T cell changes during pregnancy in multiple sclerosis. TCRdb's copy holds only in-frame clones and misses some; the assay was immunoSEQ multiplex PCR. This sample has 75,000 to 95,000 clones, with approximately 90% found just once. Specimen: peripheral blood, collected before pregnancy. Receptor source: a female donor with multiple sclerosis, enrolled in a pregnancy study. Each CDR3 is given with its conserved first and last residue.

TRBV6-1	TRBJ1-1	CASSTRVNTEAFF
TRBV9	TRBJ1-1	CASSTTGGTEAFF
TRBV9	TRBJ1-3	CASSGLGGGPGNTIYF
TRBV30	TRBJ1-1	CAWSVPGIRNTEAFF
TRBV7-7	TRBJ1-4	CASSSKGTGVIEKLFF
TRBV12-5	TRBJ2-7	CASGPGQFTYEQYF
TRBV6-4	TRBJ2-1	CASSAGTAHNEQFF
TRBV11-3	TRBJ2-1	CASSFTSSGSDEQFF
TRBV10-3	TRBJ2-7	CAIRAGTVYEQYF
TRBV7-2	TRBJ1-4	CASRRDRGPEKLFF
TRBV5-1	TRBJ2-3	CASSLFRSQQGLAGRVYTDTQYF
TRBV6-5	TRBJ2-1	CASSPGVAYNEQFF
TRBV9	TRBJ1-4	CASSVWDRAEKLFF
TRBV19	TRBJ1-2	CASTVLGRVDGYTF
TRBV4-1	TRBJ2-7	CASRKGADSSYEQYF
TRBV7-9	TRBJ1-2	CASSLSGTGSVGYTF
TRBV10-3	TRBJ1-5	CAISAEDRSNQPQHF
TRBV19	TRBJ2-1	CASSIPSDEQFF
TRBV10-3	TRBJ1-1	CAISESKGTEAFF
TRBV4-2	TRBJ2-3	CASSQLLAGLGSGDTQYF
TRBV19	TRBJ1-5	CASRGTGGFNQPQHF
TRBV7-9	TRBJ2-7	CASSLTSYEQYF
TRBV7-9	TRBJ2-4	CASSFLAGGAKNIQYF
TRBV6-6	TRBJ1-5	CASSSGGGQPQHF
TRBV5-1	TRBJ2-2	CASSLRGQGETGELFF
TRBV19	TRBJ1-5	CASSSRGHSQPQHF
TRBV10-3	TRBJ1-1	CAISESNLENTEAFF